These T cell receptor beta chains were read from a single sample in a study of T cells in Graves' hyperthyroidism and ophthalmopathy. TCRdb re-called the multiplex PCR reads with MiXCR, one entry per CDR3 protein. Among about 560,000 distinct CDR3 sequences listed, 16% were seen once. The sample taken for sequencing was blood. All receptors come from a woman aged 18-35 years with Graves' hyperthyroidism. Both conserved end residues are trimmed from each CDR3. The D gene is left open where the match is weak.

V: TRBV7-8; D: TRBD2; CDR3: ASSNRKGRADNEQF
V: TRBV2; D: TRBD2; CDR3: ASRTSGTVSSYNEQF
V: TRBV4-3; D: TRBD2; CDR3: ASSLERGGWETQY
V: TRBV6-1; D: -; CDR3: ASTPGILGPGELF
V: TRBV5-1; D: -; CDR3: ASSPPRAPAEESSNTGELF
V: TRBV12-3/TRBV12-4; D: -; CDR3: ASSALPGPGETQY
V: TRBV15; D: TRBD1; CDR3: ATSTTGANTGELF
V: TRBV29-1; D: TRBD2; CDR3: SERTSEAETQY
V: TRBV6-2/TRBV6-3; D: -; CDR3: ASSYADLSEQY
V: TRBV4-3; D: -; CDR3: ASSPQRGSGAETQY
V: TRBV29-1; D: -; CDR3: SVRTPTDTQY
V: TRBV20-1; D: -; CDR3: SARDLNGELF
V: TRBV9; D: -; CDR3: ASSQQGLGHEQY
V: TRBV7-9; D: TRBD2; CDR3: ASSLGTSRQETQY
V: TRBV24-1; D: -; CDR3: ATSDPDPRAGTDTQY
V: TRBV6-1; D: -; CDR3: ASGQTADTQY
V: TRBV19; D: -; CDR3: ASIARGKAPTNNEQF
V: TRBV2; D: -; CDR3: ASTHSQNYEQY
V: TRBV27; D: TRBD2; CDR3: ASSLRIAGGPGNEQF
V: TRBV5-6; D: -; CDR3: ASGLEGGTTDTQY